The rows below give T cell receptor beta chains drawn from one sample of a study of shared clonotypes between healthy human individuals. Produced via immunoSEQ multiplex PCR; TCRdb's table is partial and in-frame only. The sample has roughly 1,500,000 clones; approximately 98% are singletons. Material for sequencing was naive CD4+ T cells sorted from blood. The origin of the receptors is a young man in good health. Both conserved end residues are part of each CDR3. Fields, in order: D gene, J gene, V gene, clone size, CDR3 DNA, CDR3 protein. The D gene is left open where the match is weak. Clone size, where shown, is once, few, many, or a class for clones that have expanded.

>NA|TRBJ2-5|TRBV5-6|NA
TGTGCCAGCAGCTCGAGAGGGGGAGAGACCCAGTACTTC
CASSSRGGETQYF
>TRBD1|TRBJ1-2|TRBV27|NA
TGTGCCAGCAGTTCGCACAACAGGGGTGCGGCCTATGGCTACACCTTC
CASSSHNRGAAYGYTF
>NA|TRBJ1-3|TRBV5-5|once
TGTGCCAGCAGCTTGCAAGGGTCTGGAAACACCATATATTTT
CASSLQGSGNTIYF
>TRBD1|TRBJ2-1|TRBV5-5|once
TGTGCCAGCAGCTTGTTGGGACAGGGGTCGGGAGTGCAGTTCTTC
CASSLLGQGSGVQFF
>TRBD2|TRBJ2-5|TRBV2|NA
TGTGCCAGCAGGGGGACTAGCGGGAATCAAGAGACCCAGTACTTC
CASRGTSGNQETQYF
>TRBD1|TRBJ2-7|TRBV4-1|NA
TGCGCCAGCAGCCAAGACAGGGGGCCGTACGAGCAGTACTTC
CASSQDRGPYEQYF
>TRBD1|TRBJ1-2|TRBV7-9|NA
TGTGCCAGCAGCTTCGACAGGGGTGGCTACACCTTC
CASSFDRGGYTF
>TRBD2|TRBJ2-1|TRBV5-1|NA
TGCGCCAGCAGCACCCTAGCGGGGACATACAATGAGCAGTTCTTC
CASSTLAGTYNEQFF
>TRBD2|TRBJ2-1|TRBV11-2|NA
TGTGCCAGCAGCTTCCTAGCGGGTCGTTCCCTCTCCTACAATGAGCAGTTCTTC
CASSFLAGRSLSYNEQFF
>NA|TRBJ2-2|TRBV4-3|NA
TGCGCCAGCAGCCAAGATTATGGATCCGGGGAGCTGTTTTTT
CASSQDYGSGELFF
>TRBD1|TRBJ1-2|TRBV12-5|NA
TGTGCTAGTGGTTTGGTAACAGGGGGCGTCCGAATTAACTATGGCTACACCTTC
CASGLVTGGVRINYGYTF
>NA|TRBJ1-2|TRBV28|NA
TGTGCCAGCAGCGCGGGTCTCCAAAACTATGGCTACACCTTC
CASSAGLQNYGYTF
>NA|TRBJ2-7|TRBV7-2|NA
TGTGCCAGCAGCCGGACAGTAGGAACCTACGAGCAGTACTTC
CASSRTVGTYEQYF
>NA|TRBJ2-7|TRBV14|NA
TGTGCCAGCAGCCAACCTAGGGAGGGACACCACTCGGAGCAGTACTTC
CASSQPREGHHSEQYF
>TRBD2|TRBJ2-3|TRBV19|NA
TGTGCCAGTAGTATCCTACCGGGGACTAGCGGGAGGGATACGCAGTATTTT
CASSILPGTSGRDTQYF
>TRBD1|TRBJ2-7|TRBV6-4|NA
TGTGCCAGCAGACCGGACAGGGCATCCTACGAGCAGTACTTC
CASRPDRASYEQYF
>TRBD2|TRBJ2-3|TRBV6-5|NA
TGTGCCAGCAGTTACGCGGGAGGGCCAGATACGCAGTATTTT
CASSYAGGPDTQYF
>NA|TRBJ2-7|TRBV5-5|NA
TGTGCCAGCAGCGTGACTAGGACGAGTTACGAGCAGTACTTC
CASSVTRTSYEQYF
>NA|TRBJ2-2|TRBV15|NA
TGTGCCACCAGCAGAGCCCTACAGGCCCCGTTTGGGACCGGGGAGCTGTTTTTT
CATSRALQAPFGTGELFF
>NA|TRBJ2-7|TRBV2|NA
TGTGCCAGCAGCCAAAGGTCCCCACAGTTCTACGAGCAGTACTTC
CASSQRSPQFYEQYF
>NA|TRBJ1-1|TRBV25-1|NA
TGTGCCAGCAGCAACACGGGAATTACGAACACTGAAGCTTTCTTT
CASSNTGITNTEAFF
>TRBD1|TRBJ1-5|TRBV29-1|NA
TGCAGCGCCTCCGGGACAGGGTCTAGCAATCAGCCCCAGCATTTT
CSASGTGSSNQPQHF
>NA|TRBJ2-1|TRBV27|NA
TGTGCCAGCAGTTTAACGACAGGCCATGGGCAGTTCTTC
CASSLTTGHGQFF
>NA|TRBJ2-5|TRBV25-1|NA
TGTGCCAGCAGCAGCCGGGAGACCCAGTACTTC
CASSSRETQYF
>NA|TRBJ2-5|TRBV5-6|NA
TGTGCCAGCAGCTTGGGAGGGAATAGTCAAGAGACCCAGTACTTC
CASSLGGNSQETQYF
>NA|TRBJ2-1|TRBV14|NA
TGTGCCAGCAGCCAAGGCCATAGCTCCTACAATGAGCAGTTCTTC
CASSQGHSSYNEQFF
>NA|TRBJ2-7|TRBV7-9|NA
TGTGCCAGCAGCCCAACAGGGATCCCCTACGAGCAGTACTTC
CASSPTGIPYEQYF
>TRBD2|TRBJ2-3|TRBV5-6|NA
TGTGCCAGCAGGCCTAGCGGGAGGGGATCAGATACGCAGTATTTT
CASRPSGRGSDTQYF
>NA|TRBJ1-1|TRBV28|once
TGTGCCAGCAGTTCGCCAGGGGTGAACACTGAAGCTTTCTTT
CASSSPGVNTEAFF
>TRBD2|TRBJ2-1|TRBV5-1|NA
TGCGCCAGCAGCTCCACGAGCGGGAGCTACAATGAGCAGTTCTTC
CASSSTSGSYNEQFF
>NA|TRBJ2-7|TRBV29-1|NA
TGCAGCGTTGAAGAAGAAAGGGACGAGCAGTACTTC
CSVEEERDEQYF
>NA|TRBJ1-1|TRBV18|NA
TGTGCCAGCTCACCAATTGGGGGGGACACTGAAGCTTTCTTT
CASSPIGGDTEAFF
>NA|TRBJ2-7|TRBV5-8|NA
TGTGCCAGCAGCCACGACCCCAGGGGCTACGAGCAGTACTTC
CASSHDPRGYEQYF
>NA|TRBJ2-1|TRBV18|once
TGTGCCAGCTCACCTGAACAGGGATCAGCGTACAATGAGCAGTTCTTC
CASSPEQGSAYNEQFF
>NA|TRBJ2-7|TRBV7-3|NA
TGTGCCAGCAGCCCCTATGCTGGTCCCTACGAGCAGTACTTC
CASSPYAGPYEQYF
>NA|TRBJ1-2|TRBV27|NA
TGTGCCAGCAGTCAAAGCAGGTTTGACTATGGCTACACCTTC
CASSQSRFDYGYTF
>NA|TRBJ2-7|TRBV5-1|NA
TGCGCCAGCAGCTTGTCTACCGGATCCTACGAGCAGTACTTC
CASSLSTGSYEQYF
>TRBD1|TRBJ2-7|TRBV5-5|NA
TGTGCCGGGTCGGACAGGCCGCGAGAGCAGTACTTC
CAGSDRPREQYF
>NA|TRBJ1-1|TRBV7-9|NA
TGTGCCAGCAGCTTAGTTGACAGTAACACTGAAGCTTTCTTT
CASSLVDSNTEAFF
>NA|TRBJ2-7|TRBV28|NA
TGTGCCAGCAGTTTAGGTGGGCCCCCGTACGAGCAGTACTTC
CASSLGGPPYEQYF
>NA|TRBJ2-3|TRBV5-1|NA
TGCGCCAGCAGCAACGCGGGCTACCGCACAGATACGCAGTATTTT
CASSNAGYRTDTQYF
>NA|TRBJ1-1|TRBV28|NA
TGTGCCAGCCCACCACAACAGGGATGGAACACTGAAGCTTTCTTT
CASPPQQGWNTEAFF
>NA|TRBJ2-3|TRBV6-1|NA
TGTGCCAGCAGTGAACAGGGAACCACAGATACGCAGTATTTT
CASSEQGTTDTQYF
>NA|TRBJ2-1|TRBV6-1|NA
TGTGCCAGCAGTGGACTAGGAGGAGATGAGCAGTTCTTC
CASSGLGGDEQFF
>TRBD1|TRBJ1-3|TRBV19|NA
TGTGCCAGTACCGGGACAGGGAGAACTGGAAACACCATATATTTT
CASTGTGRTGNTIYF
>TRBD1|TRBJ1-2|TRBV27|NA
TGTGCCAGCAGTACAGGGGCCCCTAACTATGGCTACACCTTC
CASSTGAPNYGYTF
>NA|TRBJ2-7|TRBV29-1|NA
TGCAGCGTTGAGAGCGCCTACGAGCAGTACTTC
CSVESAYEQYF
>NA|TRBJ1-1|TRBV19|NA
TGTGCCAGTAGTATCAGACAGGCTACCAACACTGAAGCTTTCTTT
CASSIRQATNTEAFF
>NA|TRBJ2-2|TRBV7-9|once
TGTGCCAGCAGCTTAGCCGGGAGTCCCACCGGGGAGCTGTTTTTT
CASSLAGSPTGELFF
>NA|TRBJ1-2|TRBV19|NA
TGTGCCAGTAGTATGAAGGACTATGGCTACACCTTC
CASSMKDYGYTF
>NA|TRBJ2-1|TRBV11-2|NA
TGTGCCAGCAGCGCCCAGGTGAGCTCCTACAATGAGCAGTTCTTC
CASSAQVSSYNEQFF
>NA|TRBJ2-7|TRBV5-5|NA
TGTGCCAGCAGCTTAGGAGGGTTAGGCTTCGAGCAGTACTTC
CASSLGGLGFEQYF
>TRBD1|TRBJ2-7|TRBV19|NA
TGTGCCAGTAGTTCCCCCGGGACAGGGTTCTACGAGCAGTACTTC
CASSSPGTGFYEQYF
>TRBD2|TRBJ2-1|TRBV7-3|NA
TGTGCCAGCAGCCGGGGACTAGGGTCCTACAATGAGCAGTTCTTC
CASSRGLGSYNEQFF
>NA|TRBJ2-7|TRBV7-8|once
TGTGCCAGCTCTCTATCAGGCTACGAGCAGTACTTC
CASSLSGYEQYF